The rows below give T cell receptor beta chains drawn from one sample of a study of Graves' ophthalmopathy and Graves' hyperthyroidism. Via MiXCR, TCRdb re-called the multiplex PCR reads, giving one row per CDR3 protein. The sample contains about 740,000 distinct CDR3 sequences, 40% of which appear only once. The sequenced sample was peripheral blood. The receptor source for this set is an adult man with Graves' ophthalmopathy. Each CDR3 is given with its conserved first and last residue. D genes are given only for firm matches. Part of the rows lack a size; the others show once, few, many or a class for expanded clones.

V	J	size	D	length	CDR3	DNA
TRBV7-2	TRBJ1-2	many	-	14	CASSPTQNGYGYTF	TGTGCCAGCAGCCCCACCCAGAACGGGTATGGCTACACCTTC
TRBV19	TRBJ2-2	few	-	16	CASSTLLSGATGELFF	TGTGCCAGTAGTACTTTACTTAGCGGTGCGACCGGGGAGCTGTTTTTT
TRBV5-4	TRBJ1-2	-	-	16	CASNGGGQTVNYGYTF	TGTGCCAGCAACGGGGGGGGGCAAACGGTTAACTATGGCTACACCTTC
TRBV29-1	TRBJ2-7	many	-	14	CSVEQGWGSYEQYF	TGCAGCGTGGAACAGGGATGGGGCTCCTACGAGCAGTACTTC
TRBV10-3	TRBJ1-1	-	-	13	CAINSGVDAEAFF	TGTGCCATCAATAGTGGGGTTGACGCTGAAGCTTTCTTT
TRBV7-6	TRBJ2-5	-	TRBD2	16	CASSLGLAGGVRTQYF	TGTGCCAGCAGCTTAGGACTAGCGGGGGGGGTGAGGACCCAGTACTTC
TRBV7-6	TRBJ1-6	many	TRBD1	15	CASSLKQGASSPLHF	TGTGCCAGCAGCCTGAAACAGGGGGCATCTTCACCCCTCCACTTT
TRBV20-1	TRBJ2-7	-	TRBD2	15	CSAEGTSGTPYGQYF	TGCAGCGCTGAAGGGACTAGCGGGACCCCCTACGGGCAGTACTTC
TRBV29-1	TRBJ1-1	few	TRBD1	13	CSVSRDRNTEAFF	TGCAGCGTGTCCCGGGACAGGAACACTGAAGCTTTCTTT
TRBV7-9	TRBJ2-7	many	-	17	CASSLSVLGTLNYEQYF	TGTGCCAGCAGCCTATCCGTTCTTGGGACACTCAACTACGAGCAGTACTTC
TRBV7-2	TRBJ2-7	-	TRBD1	13	CASSLGQTFEQYF	TGTGCCAGCAGCCTGGGACAGACCTTCGAGCAGTACTTC
TRBV13	TRBJ2-7	-	TRBD2	14	CASSLKGRDGAQYF	TGTGCCAGCAGCTTAAAGGGGAGGGACGGTGCTCAGTACTTC
TRBV29-1	TRBJ1-1	once	TRBD1	12	CSVQQGVAEAFF	TGCAGCGTACAACAGGGGGTCGCTGAAGCTTTCTTT
TRBV7-8	TRBJ2-7	few	TRBD2	19	CASSSRGGSWKRGNYEQYF	TGTGCCAGCAGCTCCCGGGGAGGGTCGTGGAAGCGGGGAAACTACGAGCAGTACTTC
TRBV19	TRBJ1-1	-	-	12	CASSRGLAGLIF	TGTGCCAGTAGTAGAGGACTAGCGGGGCTAATCTTT
TRBV9	TRBJ2-2	-	-	12	CASQGETGELFF	TGTGCCAGCCAAGGGGAGACCGGGGAGCTGTTTTTT
TRBV20-1	TRBJ1-2	-	TRBD1	14	CGARGTGGGYGYTF	TGCGGTGCTAGAGGGACAGGGGGCGGCTATGGCTACACCTTC
TRBV2	TRBJ2-7	-	-	14	CASSPGAEAYEQYF	TGTGCCAGCTCACCAGGCGCGGAGGCCTACGAGCAGTACTTC
TRBV7-2	TRBJ2-7	many	TRBD1	16	CASSVAGTGYSYEQYF	TGTGCCAGCAGCGTGGCCGGGACAGGTTATTCCTACGAGCAGTACTTC
TRBV20-1	TRBJ1-3	once	-	15	CSARNPLQGGNTIYF	TGCAGTGCTAGAAACCCTCTACAGGGAGGAAACACCATATATTTT
TRBV15	TRBJ2-6	-	-	15	CATSRGTSGANVLTF	TGTGCCACCAGCAGAGGGACCTCTGGGGCCAACGTCCTGACTTTC
TRBV29-1	TRBJ2-5	many	-	12	CSVVQFSETQYF	TGCAGCGTTGTACAGTTCAGCGAGACCCAGTACTTC